This is a list of T cell receptor beta chains from one sample in a study of cytomegalovirus exposure and HLA in healthy donors. Profiled with immunoSEQ multiplex PCR; TCRdb holds only in-frame clones, not every one. The profile shows about 63,000 clones, 73% of them singletons. The sequenced sample was PBMCs. All receptors derive from a middle-aged man in good health and CMV-seronegative. Each CDR3 is given with its conserved first and last residue. A D gene is named only where the DNA matches it firmly. Some rows mark clone size as missing; the rest say once, few, many or name a class of expanded clone.

>TRBD2|TRBV11-3|TRBJ2-5|.
TGTGCCAGCAGCTTTGGGGGTAGCGGGGGACGAGAGACCCAGTACTTC
CASSFGGSGGRETQYF
>.|TRBV30|TRBJ1-1|.
TGTGCCTGGAGTCCCCGTGGAGCTCGCACTGAAGCTTTCTTT
CAWSPRGARTEAFF
>.|TRBV19|TRBJ1-5|.
TGTGCCAGTAACAATGCAGGGAATAGCAATCAGCCCCAGCATTTT
CASNNAGNSNQPQHF
>TRBD1|TRBV27|TRBJ2-5|once
TGTGCCAGCAGTTCCTACGTAGACAGGGGGGAGACCCAGTACTTC
CASSSYVDRGETQYF
>.|TRBV11-1|TRBJ2-6|few
TGTGCCAGCAGCTTATCGGACAGACTACCCTCTGGGGCCAACGTCCTGACTTTC
CASSLSDRLPSGANVLTF
>TRBD1|TRBV4-2|TRBJ1-5|.
TGTGCCAGCAGCCAAAAGGGGGCGCAGCCCCAGCATTTT
CASSQKGAQPQHF
>.|TRBV2|TRBJ2-5|.
TGTGCCAGCAGACCAGACAGACAGGAGACCCAGTACTTC
CASRPDRQETQYF
>.|TRBV6-5|TRBJ2-7|.
TGTGCCATCCGGGACAACGTCAACGAGCAGTACTTC
CAIRDNVNEQYF
>TRBD1|TRBV7-9|TRBJ2-1|.
TGTGCCAGCAGACCAGGGGGCTGGTCCTACAATGAGCAGTTCTTC
CASRPGGWSYNEQFF
>TRBD1|TRBV4-1|TRBJ2-7|.
TGCGCCAGCAGCCAAGACACCCAGACAGGGGGTAGGGAGCAGTACTTC
CASSQDTQTGGREQYF
>TRBD2|TRBV25-1|TRBJ2-7|.
TGTGCCAGCAGGGGACTAGCGGTCTACGAGCAGTACTTC
CASRGLAVYEQYF
>.|TRBV7-9|TRBJ1-1|.
TGTGCCAGCAGCTTCACAGGGTACCCTGAAGCTTTCTTT
CASSFTGYPEAFF
>TRBD2|TRBV11-2|TRBJ2-3|.
TGTGCCAGCAGCGTCCGGGGAGCGGGGTGGGTAGATACGCAGTATTTT
CASSVRGAGWVDTQYF
>TRBD2|TRBV5-6|TRBJ2-2|few
TGTGCCAGCAGCCGACTGAGCGGGGGTTTCATATCCAACACCGGGGAGCTGTTTTTT
CASSRLSGGFISNTGELFF
>.|TRBV7-6|TRBJ2-3|.
TGTGCCAGCAGCTTAGCGGGGGGGCCGTCAGATACGCAGTATTTT
CASSLAGGPSDTQYF
>.|TRBV6-1|TRBJ2-2|medium-sized
TGTGCCAGCAGTGAGGGGCACATGAACACCGGGGAGCTGTTTTTT
CASSEGHMNTGELFF
>TRBD2|TRBV7-2|TRBJ2-5|.
TGTGCCAGCAGCTCCCCAGCGTACGGGGGGGTACAAGAGACCCAGTACTTC
CASSSPAYGGVQETQYF
>.|TRBV5-4|TRBJ1-5|.
TGTGCCAGCAGCTTGTCCACGAGCCCCAATCAGCCCCAGCATTTT
CASSLSTSPNQPQHF
>TRBD1|TRBV7-2|TRBJ2-7|.
TGTGCCAGCAGCTCGACAGGGGCAATCTACGAGCAGTACTTC
CASSSTGAIYEQYF
>TRBD1|TRBV30|TRBJ1-5|.
TGTGCCTGGAGTCCCCGATCAGGGGGGAATTATCAGCCCCAGCATTTT
CAWSPRSGGNYQPQHF
>.|TRBV30|TRBJ1-1|.
TGTGCCTGGAACTCCCCTCGGGACACTGAAGCTTTCTTT
CAWNSPRDTEAFF
>.|TRBV19|TRBJ2-7|.
TGTGCCAGTAGTATAGACGGACTGCGCGAGCAGTACTTC
CASSIDGLREQYF
>TRBD1|TRBV6-4|TRBJ1-1|few
TGTGCCAGCAGTGACACGGACAGGGGCACTGAAGCTTTCTTT
CASSDTDRGTEAFF
>.|TRBV9|TRBJ1-2|.
TGTGCCAGCGGCGGTTCGGGCTACACCTTC
CASGGSGYTF
>TRBD1|TRBV6-5|TRBJ1-5|.
TGTGCCAGCAGTTGGACAGGGGCCGATCAGCCCCAGCATTTT
CASSWTGADQPQHF
>.|TRBV11-1|TRBJ1-1|.
TGTGCCAGCAGCTTAGAACGGACAGCGAACACTGAAGCTTTCTTT
CASSLERTANTEAFF
>TRBD1|TRBV5-6|TRBJ2-6|.
TGTGCCAGCAACCCGGGACAGATCCTCTCTGGGGCCAACGTCCTGACTTTC
CASNPGQILSGANVLTF
>TRBD1|TRBV4-2|TRBJ2-7|.
TGTGCCAGCAGCACCCCCGGGACAGGGAGCTACGAGCAGTACTTC
CASSTPGTGSYEQYF
>TRBD1|TRBV7-9|TRBJ2-3|.
TGTGCCAGCAGCTTAGTCCCCGGACAGGGCACAGATACGCAGTATTTT
CASSLVPGQGTDTQYF
>TRBD1|TRBV7-8|TRBJ1-5|.
TGTGCCAGCAGCCCCACTACAGGGGGCCTCGATCAGCCCCAGCATTTT
CASSPTTGGLDQPQHF
>TRBD1|TRBV5-8|TRBJ1-2|.
TGTGCCAGCAGCTTACGGACAGGACCGTATGGCTACACCTTC
CASSLRTGPYGYTF
>TRBD1|TRBV19|TRBJ1-2|.
TGTGCCAGTAGTTGGCAGGGGGGTGGCTACACCTTC
CASSWQGGGYTF
>TRBD2|TRBV4-2|TRBJ2-3|.
TGTGCCAGCAGCCAAGATCCCGGACTAGCGGGGGGGCCGGTCACCACAGATACGCAGTATTTT
CASSQDPGLAGGPVTTDTQYF
>.|TRBV5-1|TRBJ1-3|.
TGCGCCAGCAGCTTGGGTAGGAGCTCTGGAAACACCATATATTTT
CASSLGRSSGNTIYF
>TRBD2|TRBV7-8|TRBJ2-1|.
TGTGCCAGCAGCCGACGGGGTAGCGGGGAGATCTACAATGAGCAGTTCTTC
CASSRRGSGEIYNEQFF
>TRBD1|TRBV7-9|TRBJ1-1|.
TGTGCCAGCAGCGCCCCCGGGACAGGGAACACTGAAGCTTTCTTT
CASSAPGTGNTEAFF
>.|TRBV7-2|TRBJ2-5|.
TGTGCCAGCAGCCAGGGTGGAGAGACCCAGTACTTC
CASSQGGETQYF
>TRBD2|TRBV30|TRBJ2-5|.
TGTGCCTGGAGTCCGGGGGGTCAGGCCCAGTACTTC
CAWSPGGQAQYF
>.|TRBV5-1|TRBJ1-1|.
TGCGCCAGCAGCTCAATACAGGGTACCGCGGAAGCTTTCTTT
CASSSIQGTAEAFF
>.|TRBV6-5|TRBJ2-2|.
TGTGCCAGCAGGCGAGGAGTAGAGACCGGGGAGCTGTTTTTT
CASRRGVETGELFF
>.|TRBV11-3|TRBJ2-7|few
TGTGCCAGCAGCTCCGGGGCCTACGAGCAGTACTTC
CASSSGAYEQYF
>TRBD1|TRBV6-5|TRBJ2-7|.
TGTGCCAGCAGTCTACAGGGGGTTGCATCCTACGAGCAGTACTTC
CASSLQGVASYEQYF
>.|TRBV14|TRBJ1-2|few
TGTGCCAGCAGCCAAGTCGACAGCGCGCTCTATGGCTACACCTTC
CASSQVDSALYGYTF
>.|TRBV9|TRBJ1-5|.
TGTGCCAGCAGCGTAGGGGACAAAGGCCAGCCCCAGCATTTT
CASSVGDKGQPQHF
>TRBD2|TRBV5-1|TRBJ2-1|.
TGCGCCAGCAGCTTGGTGGGTAGCGGGGCCTACAATGAGCAGTTCTTC
CASSLVGSGAYNEQFF
>.|TRBV30|TRBJ2-1|.
TGTGCCTGGAGTACCTCCTCGGGTGATGAGCAGTTCTTC
CAWSTSSGDEQFF